The rows below give T cell receptor beta chains drawn from one sample of a study of blood T cell repertoires in COVID-19. The method was immunoSEQ multiplex PCR; TCRdb's version includes in-frame clones alone and lacks a portion of them. The sample yields 290,000 or so clones, about 82% seen once. Sequencing used peripheral blood. Receptors originate from a man aged 45-60 years with active or convalescent COVID-19. CDR3s include the opening cysteine and the closing phenylalanine or tryptophan. A D gene is named only where the DNA matches it firmly. For some rows the clone size is stated as once, few or many, or as a class when expanded; others skip it.

V	D	size	J	CDR3	DNA
TRBV6-5	TRBD1	few	TRBJ2-4	CASSRSRDRGNIQYF	TGTGCCAGCAGCAGATCCCGGGACAGGGGAAACATTCAGTACTTC
TRBV5-6	-	-	TRBJ1-2	CASSWMGREGVNGYTF	TGTGCCAGCAGCTGGATGGGGAGGGAAGGGGTAAACGGCTACACCTTC
TRBV7-9	TRBD1	-	TRBJ1-1	CASSPRPGTGMNTEAFF	TGTGCCAGCAGCCCCCGTCCCGGGACAGGTATGAACACTGAAGCTTTCTTT
TRBV6-6	TRBD1	-	TRBJ2-7	CASSQQGAWEQYF	TGTGCCAGCAGTCAGCAGGGGGCGTGGGAGCAGTACTTC
TRBV19	-	-	TRBJ1-6	CASHRTGLNSPLHF	TGTGCCAGTCACCGGACGGGATTGAATTCACCCCTCCACTTT
TRBV29-1	-	-	TRBJ1-2	CSREQGTVRYTF	TGCAGCAGGGAACAGGGTACGGTTCGGTACACCTTC
TRBV28	-	-	TRBJ1-4	CASSLRGEKLFF	TGTGCCAGCAGTCTCAGGGGTGAAAAACTGTTTTTT
TRBV30	TRBD1	-	TRBJ1-2	CAWSLDRVGGYTF	TGTGCCTGGAGTCTGGACAGGGTGGGCGGCTACACCTTC
TRBV28	-	once	TRBJ1-5	CASSTGGRAVRSNQPQHF	TGTGCCAGCAGCACCGGGGGGAGGGCGGTTAGGAGCAATCAGCCCCAGCATTTT
TRBV7-2	TRBD2	-	TRBJ2-7	CASSPARPLAGGSEQYF	TGTGCCAGCAGCCCCGCCAGGCCACTAGCGGGAGGGAGCGAGCAGTACTTC
TRBV6-2/TRBV6-3	-	-	TRBJ2-5	CASSPDRETQYF	TGTGCCAGCAGCCCCGACAGAGAGACCCAGTACTTC
TRBV19	TRBD1	-	TRBJ2-2	CASSRQGLIGELFF	TGTGCCAGTAGCCGACAGGGTTTGATCGGGGAGCTGTTTTTT
TRBV6-2/TRBV6-3	-	-	TRBJ1-5	CASSYSIGDASNQPQHF	TGTGCCAGCAGTTACTCGATAGGGGATGCGAGCAATCAGCCCCAGCATTTT
TRBV7-9	-	-	TRBJ1-3	CASSPSPLTGGNTIYF	TGTGCCAGCAGCCCGTCCCCCTTGACAGGAGGAAACACCATATATTTT
TRBV4-1	-	-	TRBJ1-5	CASSQEAPAQGGKSNQPQHF	TGCGCCAGCAGCCAAGAGGCCCCTGCACAGGGTGGCAAAAGCAATCAGCCCCAGCATTTT
TRBV30	TRBD1	-	TRBJ1-6	CAWSQGDRTLHF	TGTGCCTGGAGCCAGGGGGATCGGACCCTCCACTTT
TRBV13	TRBD2	-	TRBJ2-7	CASSSREGGSMYEQYF	TGTGCCAGCAGCTCCCGGGAGGGCGGGAGTATGTACGAGCAGTACTTC
TRBV19	-	-	TRBJ2-1	CASSYLFPPGVNEQFF	TGTGCCAGTAGCTATCTATTCCCCCCCGGGGTGAATGAGCAGTTCTTC
TRBV12-3/TRBV12-4	-	-	TRBJ1-1	CASSPTGEAFF	TGTGCCAGCAGTCCAACCGGGGAGGCTTTCTTT
TRBV28	-	-	TRBJ1-5	CASSFGLGNQPQHF	TGTGCCAGCAGTTTTGGACTCGGCAATCAGCCCCAGCATTTT
TRBV28	TRBD2	once	TRBJ2-1	CATKGLATNEQFF	TGTGCCACCAAGGGACTAGCGACGAATGAGCAGTTCTTC
TRBV6-5	TRBD2	-	TRBJ2-3	CASSYRLAGTDTQYF	TGTGCCAGCAGTTACCGACTAGCTGGCACAGATACGCAGTATTTT
TRBV6-1	TRBD1	-	TRBJ1-5	CASSERDREAQHF	TGTGCCAGCAGTGAACGGGACAGAGAGGCCCAGCATTTT
TRBV5-6	-	-	TRBJ1-3	CASSRTAGRSGNTIYF	TGTGCCAGCAGCAGAACTGCGGGGAGGTCTGGAAACACCATATATTTT
TRBV29-1	-	few	TRBJ2-1	CSVGSNSLSSYNEQFF	TGCAGCGTTGGTTCGAACTCCCTAAGCTCCTACAATGAGCAGTTCTTC
TRBV21-1	-	once	TRBJ2-3	CASSCYGTGSHDTQYF	TGTGCCAGCTCCTGTTACGGGACAGGGAGCCACGATACGCAGTATTTT
TRBV7-3	-	-	TRBJ2-5	CASSRGGQETQYF	TGTGCCAGCAGCCGGGGAGGCCAAGAGACCCAGTACTTC
TRBV3-1/TRBV3-2	-	few	TRBJ1-2	CASSRFVEGGYTF	TGTGCCAGCAGCCGGTTTGTTGAGGGTGGCTACACCTTC
TRBV5-1	-	few	TRBJ2-7	CASSHRDFQAYEQYF	TGCGCCAGCAGTCACCGGGACTTCCAAGCCTACGAGCAGTACTTC
TRBV4-1	TRBD2	-	TRBJ2-2	CASSPSGSTGTGELFF	TGCGCCAGCAGCCCCAGCGGGAGTACTGGCACCGGGGAGCTGTTTTTT
TRBV7-3	-	-	TRBJ2-3	CASSPAGGVRDTQYF	TGTGCCAGCAGCCCAGCCGGTGGAGTTAGAGATACGCAGTATTTT
TRBV7-2	-	-	TRBJ1-6	CASSPGRVGNSPLHF	TGTGCCAGCAGCCCCGGCCGGGTAGGCAATTCACCCCTCCACTTT
TRBV9	TRBD2	-	TRBJ2-1	CASSVLPTSSTYNEQFF	TGTGCCAGCAGCGTACTCCCGACTAGCTCTACCTACAATGAGCAGTTCTTC
TRBV18	-	-	TRBJ2-3	CASSPPMGSPTDTQYF	TGTGCCAGCTCACCACCGATGGGGAGCCCCACAGATACGCAGTATTTT
TRBV6-1	-	once	TRBJ1-5	CASSEARNRAGQPQHF	TGTGCCAGCAGTGAAGCGCGAAACAGGGCGGGCCAGCCCCAGCATTTT
TRBV7-2	-	-	TRBJ2-1	CASSSRTGVNEQFF	TGTGCCAGCAGCTCCAGGACTGGAGTAAATGAGCAGTTCTTC
TRBV4-1	TRBD1	-	TRBJ1-4	CASSQDSQGAVWEKLFF	TGCGCCAGCAGCCAAGACTCCCAGGGGGCAGTTTGGGAAAAACTGTTTTTT
TRBV13	TRBD2	-	TRBJ2-1	CASSPAHRGGNEQFF	TGTGCCAGCAGCCCAGCGCACCGCGGGGGCAATGAGCAGTTCTTC
TRBV2	-	few	TRBJ1-5	CASRAGTTTNQPQHF	TGTGCCAGCAGGGCAGGGACAACCACAAATCAGCCCCAGCATTTT
TRBV9	TRBD2	-	TRBJ2-1	CASIHSGRVGHEQFF	TGTGCCAGCATCCATAGCGGGAGGGTTGGCCATGAGCAGTTCTTC
TRBV7-9	-	-	TRBJ2-3	CASSPRLRTSTDTQYF	TGTGCCAGCAGCCCCCGGTTGCGGACAAGCACAGATACGCAGTATTTT
TRBV18	TRBD1	-	TRBJ2-7	CASSLNTGTGVGEQYF	TGTGCCAGCTCACTAAATACCGGGACAGGGGTTGGGGAGCAGTACTTC
TRBV12-3/TRBV12-4	-	-	TRBJ1-6	CASSPERQQGIHF	TGTGCCAGCAGTCCTGAAAGACAGCAAGGAATACACTTT
TRBV9	-	-	TRBJ2-1	CASSEGDYPPEQFF	TGTGCCAGCAGCGAGGGAGACTATCCCCCAGAGCAGTTCTTC
TRBV18	-	-	TRBJ2-1	CASSPIGGSLYNEQFF	TGTGCCAGCTCACCAATTGGGGGCTCCCTATACAATGAGCAGTTCTTC
TRBV27	-	few	TRBJ1-5	CASKLVQYGNQPQHF	TGTGCCAGCAAATTGGTACAGTACGGCAATCAGCCCCAGCATTTT
TRBV10-3	-	-	TRBJ2-7	CAISDSYEQYF	TGTGCCATCAGTGACAGCTACGAGCAGTACTTC